Shown below are 4 T cell receptor beta chains from a single sample sequenced in a study of CD4 T cells in relation to SARS-CoV-2 and coronaviruses. Sequencing used immunoSEQ multiplex PCR; TCRdb keeps in-frame clones, though not all of them. This table has about 68,000 clones, more than 85% appearing once. Before the COVID-19 pandemic, during about 2011-2019, CD4+ T cells were taken from unexposed donors. Material for sequencing was naive CD4+ T cells from PBMCs. Subset defined: naive CD4+ T cells isolated by negative enrichment. Every receptor here comes from a human donor in good health.

This chain links TRBV5-4 with TRBJ2-1; D is unresolved. The CDR3 has 14 residues. V was clipped by 2 bases and J by 0 bases, with 6 bases between them. From germline, CDR1 is SGHNT and CDR2 YYREEE (reference sequence). The CDR3 protein is CASSLPDSYNEQFF. CDR3 nucleotide sequence: TGTGCCAGCAGCTTACCGGACTCCTACAATGAGCAGTTCTTC.

This chain joins TRBV5-4 and TRBJ2-7, with no clear D. Germline V gives CDR1 SGHNT, CDR2 YYREEE (reference sequence). The ends were cut back, 5 bases at V and 7 bases at J, with 16 bases in the middle. The CDR3 sequence is 13 residues long. The CDR3 protein is CASRPRAGAEQYF. The CDR3 DNA is TGTGCCAGCAGGCCCCGGGCAGGCGCAGAGCAGTACTTC.

The chain has TRBV10-3 and TRBJ2-2, with D possibly matching TRBD2 (5 bases). Trimming shortened V by 7 bases and J by 5 bases, and 14 bases separated the two germline ends. The CDR3 length is 14 residues. Germline-derived CDR1 and CDR2 are ENHRY and SYGVKD. CDR3 residues: CAITPTGVTGELFF. CDR3 sequence (DNA): TGTGCCATCACCCCCACCGGGGTTACCGGGGAGCTGTTTTTT.

V gene TRBV28 combines with J gene TRBJ1-5; possible D gene TRBD1, 6 bases. Germline V gene sequence: CDR1 MDHEN, CDR2 SYDVKM. The CDR3 is 15 amino acids. Between the trimmed V and J ends, which lost 1 base and 8 bases, there was a span of 15 bases. The CDR3 sequence: CASSLFSGGAEPQHF. CDR3 DNA sequence: TGTGCCAGCAGTTTATTTTCTGGGGGCGCCGAGCCCCAGCATTTT.